The following is a T cell receptor (beta chain) sequence with its context. Its antigen has not been determined. It has no much larger one-base neighbor in the sample; base qualities were not kept. In total, 666 healthy bone marrow donors made up the cohort. All cohort members were sampled while nominally healthy, although unrecorded immune exposures were likely present. The donor was CMV seropositive and was included in the group of 250 to 300 seropositive cohort members. A peripheral blood sample was provided by each donor, and peripheral blood mononuclear cells were used for TCR beta sequencing. The Qiagen DNeasy Blood Extraction Kit was used to extract genomic DNA from the blood cell samples. The CDR3 covers 21 residues, taking in both the cysteine and the phenylalanine. CDR3 DNA only is kept here, 63 bases in frame from base 1. Trimming takes 4 bases off V and 0 bases off J; junction bases not matched to a gene: 17. Based on the germline V gene, the CDR1 and CDR2 sequences are LGHNA and YNFKEQ.

Library construction relied on the immunoSEQ multiplex PCR assay. For the multiplex PCR, a mixture combining 60 forward primers for TCR Vbeta segments and 13 reverse primers for TCR Jbeta segments was used. The CDR3 region of rearranged TCR beta genes was amplified from genomic DNA by a multiplex PCR assay. The amplified TCR beta libraries were sequenced on the Illumina HiSeq System as 87-base-pair reads. Concerning the study's data processing: Across the roughly 670 repertoires, a later analysis counted approximately 75 million unique TCR beta chains, roughly 11 million of which were shared by at least two donors. Raw reads were error-corrected and collapsed into unique sequences by a nearest-neighbor algorithm in which closely related sequences were merged to remove PCR and sequencing errors. Alignment of CDR3 sequences to IMGT reference sequences was used to assign V, D and J gene segments. For a sequence to be retained, at least a six-nucleotide match to both a V gene segment and a J gene segment was required. A rearrangement was called productive if the CDR3 had no stop codons and remained in frame with V and J, and every other rearrangement was called non-productive. Following IMGT convention, CDR3 was defined as the stretch from the second conserved V-encoded cysteine up to the conserved J-encoded phenylalanine. In an earlier analysis of approximately 590 of the donors, sequences lacking an unambiguous match to a single V gene segment were excluded. In an earlier analysis of about 590 of the donors, a V segment was called functional when productive rearrangements were above 56.7%, and segregating when the standard deviation between donors exceeded 5%. A statistical classification framework was built to diagnose cytomegalovirus status from the catalog of TCR beta chain sequences. In a later analysis, V and J genes were assigned by comparing TCR nucleotide sequences against IMGT/GENE-DB human TR gene sequences. Using the TCRdist pipeline, a later analysis assigned CDR3 sequences along with most-parsimonious VDJ recombination scenarios. In a later analysis, each TCR beta chain was defined by its CDR3 amino acid sequence together with its V-gene family, and reads without a unique V-gene family were excluded. To address suspected cross-contamination and a sequencing artifact, a later analysis removed roughly 640 highly shared, low-generation-probability nucleotide sequences. In a later analysis, a clonal expansion index for each public chain was calculated from normalized within-repertoire ranks of inferred template counts. In a later analysis, generation probabilities were computed using a VDJ recombination model fitted to out-of-frame rearrangements, and the results were checked against IGoR. A later analysis scored TCR-TCR, TCR-HLA and TCR-CMV co-occurrence with hypergeometric tests, applying a repertoire-size bias correction to TCR pairs. A later analysis estimated false discovery rates by permuting HLA or CMV assignments 20 times. In a later analysis, co-occurring TCRs were grouped using DBSCAN, and TCRdist sequence similarity was added for clustering within HLA-allele-positive subsets. Repertoires with fewer than 30,000 or more than 120,000 public chains, plus five repertoires with anomalous nucleotide sharing, were excluded from co-occurrence clustering. TCRdb provides this immuneACCESS table in a form limited to in-frame rearrangements. Some clones are lacking; in checked studies, under half of them reflect an unresolved V gene, and why the rest are absent is not known. The V and J calls and clone size come from that table; D and trimming were worked out from the DNA. The sample profile shows about 160,000 clones; 65% to 85% of them were found once. About 6.3% of the sample goes to the ten largest clones.

The data originate from a study of cytomegalovirus exposure and HLA in healthy donors (dated by TCRdb to 2016 to 2017). Background for the entire study: According to an earlier analysis of several hundred of the donors, about 179 million T cells yielded over 90 million unique TCR beta sequences and about 300 Gb of sequence data. Around 320 gigabases of sequencing data and approximately 85 million unique TCR sequences were included in an early release covering over 600 HLA-typed donors. The genetic ancestry cluster associated with self-reported Caucasian donors included 81% of the roughly 400 genotyped donors. The study was designed to test whether signatures of past pathogen exposure could be identified by cataloging public T cell receptors. The study used immunosequencing to profile the T cell repertoires of 666 subjects and linked those repertoires to cytomegalovirus serostatus. A separate validation cohort of 100 to 150 different subjects was used in addition to the approximately 700-subject first cohort. To predict cytomegalovirus infection status, the study combined high-throughput TCR immunosequencing, statistical association of individual TCRs with disease status, and machine learning. In a later analysis, previously published TCR beta repertoires from 600 to 850 donors were re-analyzed and high-resolution HLA genotyping was added so that TCR occurrence patterns could be studied. In the later analysis, no new phenotypic data were used to find candidate immune exposures; instead, reliance was placed on TCR beta sequences and their occurrence across donors. To decide whether each TCR beta V gene segment behaved as functional or pseudogenic, an earlier analysis of some 600 of the donors relied on high-throughput TCR beta sequencing. Donor age, sex, ethnicity and CMV serostatus were compiled together with the repertoire data. A later genetic analysis used genome-wide SNP genotypes for about 65% of the roughly 700 donors, treating that subset as a discovery cohort. Every repertoire in the discovery cohort had been generated on one and the same sequencing platform. HLA typing covered class I and class II loci at four-digit resolution. The number of typed donors differed by locus: about 629-630 for A, B, C, DRB1 and DQB1; 500 to 550 for DQA1; 606 for DPA1; and roughly 450 for DPB1. Roughly 5 DR-DQ haplotypes were handled as single units for association and clustering, since linkage in the cohort was strong. Among around 400 genotyped donors of the cohort, an average of about 240,000 unique TCR beta nucleotide sequences were sequenced per donor, roughly 18% of them non-productive.

Summary of the overall study and its limitations: A further reported finding was that TCR beta sequences accurately predicted the HLA-A and HLA-B alleles for most subjects in the first cohort. The sequencing pipeline was judged likely to have produced a cluster of highly shared sequence variants as a technical artifact. In a later analysis, HLA-associated TCR beta chains showed more clonal expansion and lower generation probabilities than non-associated chains that were equally common. In the study, approximately 150 TCR beta chains were listed as associated with cytomegalovirus. Strong co-occurrence of HLA alleles, especially DR and DQ, made assigning TCR associations to individual alleles difficult. Because HLA typing was unavailable for some donors at each locus, only the typed subset was used in association tests. About 17 rarely observed V segments, including chromosome 9 orphons, were excluded from the earlier analysis of almost 600 of the donors because counts were too low. The authors suggested that the approach could potentially be extended to other disease states and immunological phenotypes. A later analysis found that most CMV-associated TCR beta chains appeared HLA-restricted, with HLA associations seemingly driven largely by CMV exposure. In a later analysis, the rate of TCR association differed among HLA loci, with DRB1 alleles having the most associated TCRs and HLA-C alleles having the fewest. An association between a missense DCLRE1C variant and V-gene and J-gene trimming of TCR beta chains was found in a later genetic analysis and replicated in an independent cohort. Presence/absence analyses assumed roughly uniform sequencing depth across donors, an assumption that may not hold. CMV serostatus was the only immune exposure information available for the cohort. Because the 87-base-pair reads could not distinguish some IMGT-functional V segments, including TRBV6-2 and TRBV6-3, those segments were excluded. The classifier was reported to diagnose cytomegalovirus status with high specificity and sensitivity in both the original and validation cohorts. The cohort was sequenced for TCR beta chains only, and without alpha or paired-chain data the features that could be detected were limited. Correlated functional status among segregating V segments might be attributable to linkage disequilibrium, but an unknown experimental factor could not be ruled out. A later genetic analysis reported fewer N-insertions in productive TCRs among donors in an Asian-associated ancestry cluster than the roughly 650-donor mean. According to a later analysis, parvovirus B19, influenza, CMV and Epstein-Barr virus appeared linked to several top co-occurrence clusters. While some public TCRs were present in many individuals, most TCR sequences turned up only very rarely across donors. A few of the identified cytomegalovirus-associated TCR beta chains were confirmed in vitro to be specific for cytomegalovirus antigens. An earlier analysis of some 590 of the donors showed that most TCR beta V segments appeared in productive rearrangements either about 87% or about 30% of the time, which broadly matched IMGT annotations. Specific HLA alleles were associated with roughly 16,000 TCR beta sequences at a false discovery rate of 0.05 in a later analysis.

The specimen sequenced was PBMCs. The sequence joins TRBV4-2 to TRBJ1-4, and TRBD1 aligns with 10 junction nucleotides. This TCR was sampled from a male donor in good health and CMV-seropositive. Read as DNA, the sequence is TGTGCCAGCAGCCCACTTAAGGGACAGGGGTTATCGCAACCAACTAATGAAAAACTGTTTTTT. Its amino acids are CASSPLKGQGLSQPTNEKLFF.